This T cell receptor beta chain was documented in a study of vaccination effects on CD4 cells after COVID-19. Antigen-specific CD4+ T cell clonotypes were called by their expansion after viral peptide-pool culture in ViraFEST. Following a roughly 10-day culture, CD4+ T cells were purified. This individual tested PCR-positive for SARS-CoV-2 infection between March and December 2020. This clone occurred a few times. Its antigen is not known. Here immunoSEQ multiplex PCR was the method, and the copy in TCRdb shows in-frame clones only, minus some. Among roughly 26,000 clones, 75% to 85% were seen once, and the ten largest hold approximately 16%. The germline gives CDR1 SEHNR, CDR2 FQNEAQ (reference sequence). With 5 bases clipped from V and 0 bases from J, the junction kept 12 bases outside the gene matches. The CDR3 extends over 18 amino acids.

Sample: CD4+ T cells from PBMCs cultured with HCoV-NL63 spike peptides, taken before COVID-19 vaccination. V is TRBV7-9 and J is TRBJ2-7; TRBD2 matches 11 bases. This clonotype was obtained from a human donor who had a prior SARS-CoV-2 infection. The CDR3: CASSPAKLAGDISYEQYF. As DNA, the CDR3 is TGTGCCAGCAGCCCAGCCAAACTAGCGGGAGACATCTCCTACGAGCAGTACTTC.